A selection of T cell receptor beta chains follows, all from one sample in a study of graft-versus-host responses after intestinal transplantation. Antigens for these TCRs are unknown. Using immunoSEQ multiplex PCR, the repertoire was profiled, and TCRdb retains in-frame clones only, with some absent. The data contain about 94,000 clones, roughly 91% of them singletons. The specimen comprised unstimulated CD8+ T cells sorted from spleen or lymph node cells, sampled before intestinal transplant. The receptors originated from a human donor who received an intestinal transplant. Each CDR3 is given with its conserved first and last residue. The D gene is left open where the match is weak. Clone size, where shown, is once, few, many, or a class for clones that have expanded.

j_gene: TRBJ2-7
v_gene: TRBV11-2
d_gene: TRBD2
abundance: NA
CDR3aa: CASSPGAGASFYEQYF
CDR3nt: TGTGCCAGCAGCCCCGGAGCGGGAGCATCCTTCTACGAGCAGTACTTC

j_gene: TRBJ2-5
v_gene: TRBV2
d_gene: NA
abundance: once
CDR3aa: CASSERSRVQETQYF
CDR3nt: TGTGCCAGCAGTGAAAGGTCCAGGGTCCAAGAGACCCAGTACTTC

j_gene: TRBJ2-1
v_gene: TRBV27
d_gene: NA
abundance: NA
CDR3aa: CASTSSYNEQFF
CDR3nt: TGTGCCAGCACCAGCTCCTACAATGAGCAGTTCTTC

j_gene: TRBJ2-5
v_gene: TRBV5-1
d_gene: TRBD2
abundance: NA
CDR3aa: CASSLWGLQETQYF
CDR3nt: TGCGCCAGCAGCTTGTGGGGACTACAAGAGACCCAGTACTTC

j_gene: TRBJ2-5
v_gene: TRBV5-6
d_gene: TRBD1
abundance: NA
CDR3aa: CASSWGQGQETQYF
CDR3nt: TGTGCCAGCAGCTGGGGACAGGGCCAAGAGACCCAGTACTTC

j_gene: TRBJ1-1
v_gene: TRBV2
d_gene: TRBD1
abundance: NA
CDR3aa: CASRQGSHLPMNTEAFF
CDR3nt: TGTGCCAGTCGACAGGGTTCCCATTTGCCTATGAACACTGAAGCTTTCTTT

j_gene: TRBJ2-1
v_gene: TRBV7-3
d_gene: NA
abundance: NA
CDR3aa: CASSPGTAEQFF
CDR3nt: TGTGCCAGCAGCCCCGGGACTGCTGAGCAGTTCTTC

j_gene: TRBJ2-1
v_gene: TRBV9
d_gene: TRBD1
abundance: NA
CDR3aa: CASSIGQGYNEQFF
CDR3nt: TGTGCCAGCAGCATTGGACAGGGCTACAATGAGCAGTTCTTC

j_gene: TRBJ2-3
v_gene: TRBV19
d_gene: TRBD2
abundance: NA
CDR3aa: CASSPSGGRGTDTQYF
CDR3nt: TGTGCCAGTAGCCCTAGCGGGGGTAGGGGCACAGATACGCAGTATTTT

j_gene: TRBJ2-5
v_gene: TRBV19
d_gene: TRBD2
abundance: NA
CDR3aa: CASSFSGRAYAETQYF
CDR3nt: TGTGCCAGTAGTTTCAGCGGGAGGGCCTACGCAGAGACCCAGTACTTC

j_gene: TRBJ1-2
v_gene: TRBV19
d_gene: NA
abundance: NA
CDR3aa: CASSANFYRRDQEGPNYGYTF
CDR3nt: TGTGCCAGTAGTGCAAACTTTTACCGCCGGGATCAGGAAGGGCCTAACTATGGCTACACCTTC

j_gene: TRBJ2-2
v_gene: TRBV5-1
d_gene: TRBD2
abundance: NA
CDR3aa: CASSFFSGSGELFF
CDR3nt: TGCGCCAGCAGCTTTTTTAGCGGGTCCGGGGAGCTGTTTTTT

j_gene: TRBJ2-5
v_gene: TRBV29-1
d_gene: TRBD1
abundance: NA
CDR3aa: CSAPGGPRETQYF
CDR3nt: TGCAGCGCCCCAGGGGGCCCAAGAGAGACCCAGTACTTC

j_gene: TRBJ1-5
v_gene: TRBV27
d_gene: TRBD1
abundance: NA
CDR3aa: CASSPLGTGGINQPQHF
CDR3nt: TGTGCCAGCAGTCCCCTTGGGACAGGGGGGATTAATCAGCCCCAGCATTTT

j_gene: TRBJ1-3
v_gene: TRBV30
d_gene: TRBD1
abundance: NA
CDR3aa: CAWSDGQAGNTIYF
CDR3nt: TGTGCCTGGAGTGACGGACAGGCTGGAAACACCATATATTTT

j_gene: TRBJ2-7
v_gene: TRBV4-1
d_gene: TRBD1
abundance: NA
CDR3aa: CASTDRGNEQYF
CDR3nt: TGCGCCAGCACCGACAGGGGCAACGAGCAGTACTTC

j_gene: TRBJ2-7
v_gene: TRBV11-2
d_gene: NA
abundance: NA
CDR3aa: CASSTLDTYEQYF
CDR3nt: TGTGCCAGCAGCACCCTTGACACCTACGAGCAGTACTTC

j_gene: TRBJ2-1
v_gene: TRBV28
d_gene: TRBD2
abundance: NA
CDR3aa: CASSLPFSGTLDEQFF
CDR3nt: TGTGCCAGCAGTCTACCCTTTAGCGGGACCCTCGATGAGCAGTTCTTC

j_gene: TRBJ2-1
v_gene: TRBV5-1
d_gene: TRBD2
abundance: NA
CDR3aa: CASSSPLAGGSSYNEQFF
CDR3nt: TGCGCCAGCAGCTCCCCCCTAGCGGGGGGTAGCTCCTACAATGAGCAGTTCTTC

j_gene: TRBJ2-2
v_gene: TRBV5-1
d_gene: NA
abundance: once
CDR3aa: CASSFTLAEERTGELFF
CDR3nt: TGCGCCAGCAGCTTCACTTTAGCGGAGGAGAGGACCGGGGAGCTGTTTTTT

j_gene: TRBJ2-7
v_gene: TRBV5-5
d_gene: TRBD1
abundance: NA
CDR3aa: CASSPGTGASYEQYF
CDR3nt: TGTGCCAGCAGCCCCGGGACAGGGGCTTCCTACGAGCAGTACTTC

j_gene: TRBJ2-1
v_gene: TRBV27
d_gene: TRBD2
abundance: NA
CDR3aa: CASSLQLLAGVDEQFF
CDR3nt: TGTGCCAGCAGTTTACAGTTGCTAGCGGGAGTAGATGAGCAGTTCTTC

j_gene: TRBJ1-1
v_gene: TRBV6-1
d_gene: NA
abundance: NA
CDR3aa: CASSGWGGRGTEAFF
CDR3nt: TGTGCCAGCAGTGGGTGGGGCGGACGGGGGACTGAAGCTTTCTTT

j_gene: TRBJ2-3
v_gene: TRBV7-9
d_gene: NA
abundance: once
CDR3aa: CASSFLTTDTQYF
CDR3nt: TGTGCCAGCAGCTTCCTAACGACAGATACGCAGTATTTT

j_gene: TRBJ2-2
v_gene: TRBV29-1
d_gene: TRBD2
abundance: NA
CDR3aa: CSVATSGSGTGELFF
CDR3nt: TGCAGCGTTGCGACTAGCGGGAGCGGCACCGGGGAGCTGTTTTTT

j_gene: TRBJ2-2
v_gene: TRBV7-9
d_gene: TRBD1
abundance: NA
CDR3aa: CASSSPGQGNTGELFF
CDR3nt: TGTGCCAGCAGCTCACCGGGACAGGGGAACACCGGGGAGCTGTTTTTT

j_gene: TRBJ1-2
v_gene: TRBV19
d_gene: TRBD1
abundance: NA
CDR3aa: CASSIRLTGDGYTF
CDR3nt: TGTGCCAGTAGTATCCGGTTAACAGGGGATGGCTACACCTTC

j_gene: TRBJ2-1
v_gene: TRBV4-1
d_gene: NA
abundance: NA
CDR3aa: CASSQARVDEQFF
CDR3nt: TGCGCCAGCAGCCAAGCTCGGGTAGATGAGCAGTTCTTC

j_gene: TRBJ2-7
v_gene: TRBV4-3
d_gene: NA
abundance: NA
CDR3aa: CASSQVSGVTYEQYF
CDR3nt: TGCGCCAGCAGCCAAGTCTCAGGGGTGACCTACGAGCAGTACTTC

j_gene: TRBJ2-5
v_gene: TRBV9
d_gene: TRBD2
abundance: NA
CDR3aa: CASSVAGSGSETQYF
CDR3nt: TGTGCCAGCAGCGTAGCTGGTAGCGGGAGCGAGACCCAGTACTTC

j_gene: TRBJ1-1
v_gene: TRBV4-2
d_gene: TRBD1
abundance: NA
CDR3aa: CASSPGTATEAFF
CDR3nt: TGTGCCAGCAGCCCCGGGACAGCCACTGAAGCTTTCTTT

j_gene: TRBJ2-7
v_gene: TRBV7-9
d_gene: NA
abundance: NA
CDR3aa: CASSLGEGDEQYF
CDR3nt: TGTGCCAGCAGCTTAGGGGAGGGGGACGAGCAGTACTTC

j_gene: TRBJ2-1
v_gene: TRBV4-2
d_gene: TRBD2
abundance: NA
CDR3aa: CASSQDRGGSSEQFF
CDR3nt: TGTGCCAGCAGCCAAGATAGGGGCGGGAGTTCTGAGCAGTTCTTC

j_gene: TRBJ2-7
v_gene: TRBV19
d_gene: TRBD1
abundance: NA
CDR3aa: CASSGGTGSYEQYF
CDR3nt: TGTGCCAGTAGTGGTGGGACAGGCTCCTACGAGCAGTACTTC

j_gene: TRBJ2-1
v_gene: TRBV7-2
d_gene: NA
abundance: NA
CDR3aa: CASSLGYHRDAYNEQFF
CDR3nt: TGTGCCAGCAGCTTAGGTTATCACAGGGACGCCTACAATGAGCAGTTCTTC

j_gene: TRBJ2-5
v_gene: TRBV5-1
d_gene: TRBD1
abundance: NA
CDR3aa: CASSWIRGRGETQYF
CDR3nt: TGCGCCAGCAGTTGGATCAGGGGGCGCGGAGAGACCCAGTACTTC

j_gene: TRBJ1-5
v_gene: TRBV6-1
d_gene: TRBD1
abundance: NA
CDR3aa: CASSAGRGFEYQPQHF
CDR3nt: TGTGCCAGCAGTGCCGGCAGGGGGTTTGAATATCAGCCCCAGCATTTT

j_gene: TRBJ1-5
v_gene: TRBV28
d_gene: NA
abundance: NA
CDR3aa: CASSLKQTNQPQHF
CDR3nt: TGTGCCAGCAGTTTAAAACAAACAAATCAGCCCCAGCATTTT